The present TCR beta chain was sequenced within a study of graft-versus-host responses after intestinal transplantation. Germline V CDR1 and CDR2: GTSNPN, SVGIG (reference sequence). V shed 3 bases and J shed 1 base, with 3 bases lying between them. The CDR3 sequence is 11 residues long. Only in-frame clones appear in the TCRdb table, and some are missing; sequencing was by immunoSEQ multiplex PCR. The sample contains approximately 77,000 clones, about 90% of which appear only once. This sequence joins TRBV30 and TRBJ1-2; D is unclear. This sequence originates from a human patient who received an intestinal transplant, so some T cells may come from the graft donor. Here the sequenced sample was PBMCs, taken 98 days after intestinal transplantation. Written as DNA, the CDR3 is TGTGCCTGGAGAAGTAACTATGGCTACACCTTC. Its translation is CAWRSNYGYTF.